The 11 T cell receptor beta chains below all came from one sample that was sequenced in a study of T and B cells in COVID-19 patients. Blood genomic DNA input for TRB amplification was 250-500 ng. TRB rearrangements were amplified by multiplex PCR with BIOMED2 TRB-A/B primers. From the multiplex PCR reads, TCRdb called clonotypes with MiXCR, one entry per CDR3 protein. Found here are around 5,700 distinct CDR3 sequences, 27% of them singletons; the top ten hold about 15%. Sequencing was carried out using blood. The receptors were sampled from a human donor with active COVID-19.

This clonotype was detected only a few times. CDR3 region: CASSQAGTISTDTQYF. CDR3 nucleotide sequence: TGTGCCAGCAGCCAGGCCGGGACTATTAGCACAGATACGCAGTATTTT. This rearrangement joins TRBV14 to TRBJ2-3, with TRBD2 matching over 7 bases. Germline trimming cut 3 bases from V and 0 bases from J; bases unmatched to any gene: 6. Germline V gene sequence: CDR1 SGHDN, CDR2 FVKESK. This CDR3 is built from 16 residues.

The rearrangement links TRBV28 to TRBJ2-5, with TRBD1 matching over 12 bases. Germline CDR1 is MDHEN and CDR2 is SYDVKM. Germline trimming cut 4 bases from V and 5 bases from J; bases unmatched to any gene: 8. This CDR3 comprises 16 residues. The CDR3 spells CASSSGGTGGAETQYF. CDR3 in DNA: TGTGCCAGCAGTTCAGGGGGGACAGGGGGCGCTGAGACCCAGTACTTC.

Relative to its sample, this clonotype is medium-sized (0.01 to 0.1%). The chain joins TRBV27 to TRBJ2-7; TRBD1 aligns across 11 bases. CDR1 and CDR2 (germline): MNHEY, SMNVEV (reference sequence). The CDR3 covers 15 residues. With V trimmed by 8 bases and J by 4 bases, 10 bases remained unmatched. In nucleotides, the CDR3 is TGTGCCAGCCGGACAGGGGGCGGTCGTTTGTACGAGCAGTACTTC. Encoded protein: CASRTGGGRLYEQYF.

By sample fraction, this clonotype is medium-sized. V is TRBV24-1 and J is TRBJ2-7; D may be TRBD1 (5 bases). The CDR3 extends over 16 amino acids. Germline CDR1 and CDR2: KGHDR and SFDVKD. The germline V and J ends were trimmed by 12 bases and 3 bases, with 26 bases remaining between them. CDR3 DNA sequence: TGTGCCTCCACCAATGGGGCTTCGGAGCTTGACTACGAGCAGTACTTC. Amino acid sequence: CASTNGASELDYEQYF.

About this clonotype itself: This clone may be a read error of a much larger clone one base away. This sequence joins TRBV27 and TRBJ2-1; maybe TRBD2 (6 bases). Germline loops: CDR1 MNHEY, CDR2 SMNVEV (reference sequence). The CDR3 runs 15 residues. Trimming pared 5 bases from V and 4 bases from J, leaving 15 bases between. The CDR3 is CASSEGGTDYNEQFF. The CDR3 nucleotides read TGTGCCAGCAGTGAAGGCGGGACGGATTACAATGAGCAGTTCTTC.

This clonotype was recorded a few times. CDR3 loop: CASRPDRHYGYTF. CDR3 DNA sequence: TGTGCCAGCAGACCAGACAGGCACTATGGCTACACCTTC. The chain has TRBV7-9 and TRBJ1-2; possibly TRBD1 for D (6 bases). The germline V gene has CDR1 SEHNR and CDR2 FQNEAQ (reference sequence). V lost 6 bases and J lost 3, with 11 bases in between. This CDR3 has 13 residues.

This clonotype is categorized as medium-sized (0.01 to 0.1%). V gene TRBV18 combines with J gene TRBJ2-3; no clear D gene. Per germline, CDR1 KGHSH and CDR2 LQKENI. The CDR3 consists of 13 residues. V lost 3 bases and J lost 6, with 10 bases in between. The CDR3 is CASSPRETDTQYF. CDR3 bases: TGTGCCAGCTCACCCCGAGAGACTGATACGCAGTATTTT. Full variable domain (remainder filled in from reference TRBV18 and TRBJ2-3): NAGVMQNPRHLVRRRGQEARLRCSPMKGHSHVYWYRQLPEEGLKFMVYLQKENIIDESGMPKERFSAEFPKEGPSILRIQQVVRGDSAAYFCASSPRETDTQYFGPGTRLTVL.

This clonotype was seen more than once but under ten times. The genes are TRBV7-9 and TRBJ2-7, with 7 positions matching TRBD1. Germline CDR1 and CDR2: SEHNR and FQNEAQ (reference sequence). This CDR3 comprises 13 residues. V shed 5 bases, J shed 12 bases, and the junction held 13 bases outside the gene matches. CDR3 sequence reads: CASSPQTGWVLYF. CDR3 nucleotides: TGTGCCAGCAGCCCCCAGACAGGGTGGGTGCTGTACTTC.

DNA of the CDR3: TGTGCCAGCAGTCGGACAGGGGGTGACGGGGAGCTGTTTTTT. The encoded protein is CASSRTGGDGELFF. The V and J genes are TRBV6-5 and TRBJ2-2; 10 bases line up with TRBD1. V was pared by 5 bases and J by 7 bases, with 4 bases of the junction left unmatched. CDR1 is MNHEY, CDR2 SVGAGI, per germline. The CDR3 consists of 14 residues.

This clonotype is judged medium-sized. The V gene is TRBV10-3, the J gene TRBJ1-4; D gene uncertain. Deletions cut 7 bases from V and 0 bases from J, with 6 bases between. The germline V gene encodes CDR1 ENHRY and CDR2 SYGVKD. This CDR3 spans 13 amino acids. Written as DNA, the CDR3 is TGTGCCATCAAACCGGCAACTAATGAAAAACTGTTTTTT. This gives the protein CAIKPATNEKLFF.

Here the CDR3 reads CASSHSVNTEAFF. CDR3 nucleotide sequence: TGTGCCAGCAGCCATTCGGTGAACACTGAAGCTTTCTTT. The V and J genes are TRBV14 and TRBJ1-1; D is ambiguous. This CDR3 spans 13 amino acids. Germline-derived CDR1 and CDR2 are SGHDN and FVKESK. Trimming took off 3 bases at V and 0 bases at J, with 5 bases between the two ends.